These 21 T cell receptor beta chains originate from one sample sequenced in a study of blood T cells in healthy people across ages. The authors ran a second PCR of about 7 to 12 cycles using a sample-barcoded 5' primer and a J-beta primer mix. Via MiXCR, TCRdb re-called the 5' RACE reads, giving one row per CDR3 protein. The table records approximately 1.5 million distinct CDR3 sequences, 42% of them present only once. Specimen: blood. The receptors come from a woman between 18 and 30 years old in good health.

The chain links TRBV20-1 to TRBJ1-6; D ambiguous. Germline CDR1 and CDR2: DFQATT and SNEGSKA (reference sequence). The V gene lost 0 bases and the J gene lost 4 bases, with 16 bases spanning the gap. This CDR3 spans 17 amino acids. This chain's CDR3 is CSAREVRPLLYNSPLHF. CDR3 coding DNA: TGCAGTGCTAGAGAAGTTAGACCCCTGCTTTATAATTCACCCCTCCACTTT.

The CDR3 DNA is TGCGCCAGCAGCCAAGAGGAGAGTAGCGGCACAGATACGCAGTATTTT. It translates to CASSQEESSGTDTQYF. This chain uses TRBV4-3 with TRBJ2-3; tentative D call: TRBD2 (5 bases). V was clipped by 0 bases and J by 1 base, with 11 bases between them. Per the germline V gene, CDR1 is LGHNA and CDR2 is YSLEER. The CDR3 contains 16 residues.

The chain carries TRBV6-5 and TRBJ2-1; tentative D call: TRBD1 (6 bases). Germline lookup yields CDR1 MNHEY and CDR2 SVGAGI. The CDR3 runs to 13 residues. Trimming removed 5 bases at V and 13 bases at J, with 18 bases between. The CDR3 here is CASSDVGTGKQFF. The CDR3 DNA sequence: TGTGCCAGCAGTGACGTGGGAACAGGGAAACAGTTCTTC.

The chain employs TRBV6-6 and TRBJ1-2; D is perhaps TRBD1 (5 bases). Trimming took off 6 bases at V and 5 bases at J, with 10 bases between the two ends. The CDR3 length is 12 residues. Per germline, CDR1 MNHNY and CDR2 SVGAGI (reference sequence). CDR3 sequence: CASRLQDYGYTF. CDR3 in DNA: TGTGCCAGCAGACTACAGGATTATGGCTACACCTTC.

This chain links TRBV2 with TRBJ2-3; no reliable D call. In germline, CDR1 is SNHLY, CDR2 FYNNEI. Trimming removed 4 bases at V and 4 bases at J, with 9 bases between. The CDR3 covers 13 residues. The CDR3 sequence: CASSAVRSDTQYF. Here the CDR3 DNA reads TGTGCCAGCAGTGCAGTAAGGTCAGATACGCAGTATTTT.

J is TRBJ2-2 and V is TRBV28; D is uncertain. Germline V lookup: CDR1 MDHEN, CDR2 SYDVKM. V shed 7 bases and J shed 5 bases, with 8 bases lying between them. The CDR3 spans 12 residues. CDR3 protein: CASKWITGELFF. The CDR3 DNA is TGTGCCAGCAAGTGGATTACCGGGGAGCTGTTTTTT.

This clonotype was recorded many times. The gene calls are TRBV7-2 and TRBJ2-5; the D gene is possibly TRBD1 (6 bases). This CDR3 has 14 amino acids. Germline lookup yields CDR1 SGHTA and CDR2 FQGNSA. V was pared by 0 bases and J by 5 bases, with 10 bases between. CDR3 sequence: CASSLAAGVETQYF. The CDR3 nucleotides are TGTGCCAGCAGCTTAGCGGCAGGGGTGGAGACCCAGTACTTC.

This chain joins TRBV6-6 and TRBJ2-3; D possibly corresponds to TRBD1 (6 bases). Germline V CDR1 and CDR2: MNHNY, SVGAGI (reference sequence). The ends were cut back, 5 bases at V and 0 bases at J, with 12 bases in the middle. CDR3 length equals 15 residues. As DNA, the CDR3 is TGTGCCAGCAGTAGCCGGGACACTAGCACAGATACGCAGTATTTT. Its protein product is CASSSRDTSTDTQYF.

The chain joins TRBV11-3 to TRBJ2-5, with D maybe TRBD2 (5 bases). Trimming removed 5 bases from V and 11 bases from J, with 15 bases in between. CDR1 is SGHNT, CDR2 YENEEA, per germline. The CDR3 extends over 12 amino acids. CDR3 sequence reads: CASSQDVGVQYF. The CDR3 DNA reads TGTGCCAGCAGCCAAGATGTCGGGGTTCAGTACTTC.

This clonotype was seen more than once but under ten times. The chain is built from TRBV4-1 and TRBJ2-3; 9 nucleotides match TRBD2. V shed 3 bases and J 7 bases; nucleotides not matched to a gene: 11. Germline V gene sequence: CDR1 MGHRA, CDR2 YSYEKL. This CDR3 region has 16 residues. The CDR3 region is CASSQTPVAGENTQYF. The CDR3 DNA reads TGCGCCAGCAGCCAGACCCCGGTAGCGGGAGAAAATACGCAGTATTTT.

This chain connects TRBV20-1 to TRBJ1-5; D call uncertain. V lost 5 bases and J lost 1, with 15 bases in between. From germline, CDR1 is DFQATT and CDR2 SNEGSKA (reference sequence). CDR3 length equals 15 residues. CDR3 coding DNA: TGCAGTGCTGAGCCGGAATGGGCCAGCAATCAGCCCCAGCATTTT. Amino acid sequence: CSAEPEWASNQPQHF.

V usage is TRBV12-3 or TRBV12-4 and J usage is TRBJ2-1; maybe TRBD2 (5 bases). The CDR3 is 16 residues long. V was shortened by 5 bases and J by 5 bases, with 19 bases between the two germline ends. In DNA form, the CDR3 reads TGTGCCAGCAGTCTCATCTACAAGGAGGATAACAATGAGCAGTTCTTC. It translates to CASSLIYKEDNNEQFF.

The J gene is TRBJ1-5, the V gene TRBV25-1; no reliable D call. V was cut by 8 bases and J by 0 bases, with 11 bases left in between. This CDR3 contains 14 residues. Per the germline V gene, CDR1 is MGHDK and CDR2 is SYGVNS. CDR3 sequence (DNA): TGTGCCAGCGGAGAGAAATATAGCAATCAGCCCCAGCATTTT. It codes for CASGEKYSNQPQHF.

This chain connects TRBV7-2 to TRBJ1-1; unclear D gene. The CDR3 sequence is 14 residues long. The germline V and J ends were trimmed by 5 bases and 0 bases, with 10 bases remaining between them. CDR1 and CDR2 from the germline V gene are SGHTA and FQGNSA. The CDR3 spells CASSAGILNTEAFF. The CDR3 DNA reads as TGTGCCAGCAGCGCCGGAATACTGAACACTGAAGCTTTCTTT.

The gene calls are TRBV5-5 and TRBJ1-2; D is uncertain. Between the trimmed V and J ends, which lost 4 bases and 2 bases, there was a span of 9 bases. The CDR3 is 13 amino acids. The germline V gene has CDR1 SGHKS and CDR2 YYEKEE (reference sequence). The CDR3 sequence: CASSTDVNYGYTF. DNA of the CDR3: TGTGCCAGCAGCACGGACGTAAACTATGGCTACACCTTC. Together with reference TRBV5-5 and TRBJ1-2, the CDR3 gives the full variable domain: DAGVTQSPTHLIKTRGQQVTLRCSPISGHKSVSWYQQVLGQGPQFIFQYYEKEERGRGNFPDRFSARQFPNYSSELNVNALLLGDSALYLCASSTDVNYGYTFGSGTRLTVV.

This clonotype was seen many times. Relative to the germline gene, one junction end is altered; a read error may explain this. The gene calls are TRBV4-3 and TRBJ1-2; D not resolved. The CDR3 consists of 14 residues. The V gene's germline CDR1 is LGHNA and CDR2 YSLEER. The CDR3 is CASSQGTANYGYTF. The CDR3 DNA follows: TGTGCCAGCAGCCAAGGCACCGCTAACTATGGCTACACCTTC.

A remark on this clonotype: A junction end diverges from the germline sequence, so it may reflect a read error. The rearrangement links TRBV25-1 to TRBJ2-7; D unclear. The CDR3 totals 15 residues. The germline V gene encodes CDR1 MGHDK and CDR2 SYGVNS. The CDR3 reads CTSRREGPLSYEQYF. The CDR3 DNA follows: TGTACCAGCAGGAGAGAAGGGCCCCTCTCCTACGAGCAGTACTTC.

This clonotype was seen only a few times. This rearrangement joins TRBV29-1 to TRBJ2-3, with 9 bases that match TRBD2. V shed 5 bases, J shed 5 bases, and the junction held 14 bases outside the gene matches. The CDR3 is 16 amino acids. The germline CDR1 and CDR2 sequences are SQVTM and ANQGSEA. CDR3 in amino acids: CSVLGGAGGPVDTQYF. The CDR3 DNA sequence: TGCAGCGTTTTGGGCGGGGCGGGAGGGCCGGTAGATACGCAGTATTTT.

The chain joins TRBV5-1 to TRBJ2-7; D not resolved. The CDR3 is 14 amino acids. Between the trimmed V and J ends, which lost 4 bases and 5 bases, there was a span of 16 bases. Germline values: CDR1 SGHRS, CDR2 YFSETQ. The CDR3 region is CASSHPFQANEQYF. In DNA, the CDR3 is TGCGCCAGCAGCCACCCTTTCCAGGCCAACGAGCAGTACTTC.

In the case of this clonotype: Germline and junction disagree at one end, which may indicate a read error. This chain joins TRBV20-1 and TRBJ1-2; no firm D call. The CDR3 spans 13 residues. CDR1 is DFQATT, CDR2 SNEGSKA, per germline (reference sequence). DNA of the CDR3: TGTAGTGCTAGAGACGGAACTAACTATGGCTACACCTTC. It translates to CSARDGTNYGYTF.

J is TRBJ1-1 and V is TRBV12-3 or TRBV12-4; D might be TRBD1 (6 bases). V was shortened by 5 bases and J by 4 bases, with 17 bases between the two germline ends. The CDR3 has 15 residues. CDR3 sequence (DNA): TGTGCCAGCAGTCCCCCACAGGGTCTCATCACTGAAGCTTTCTTT. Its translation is CASSPPQGLITEAFF.